This T cell receptor (beta chain) appears in the sequencing data of a study of graft-versus-host responses after intestinal transplantation. Study-level findings and limits: With peak circulating GvH clone levels came an association with early post-transplant HvG declines. High graft-versus-host to host-versus-graft T cell clonal ratios marked allografts of patients with graft-donor macrochimerism.

V lost 2 bases to trimming and J lost 6 bases; unmatched junction nucleotides: 1. This CDR3 comprises 14 residues. Germline CDR1 and CDR2: SGHTA and FQGTGA. As for this clone: No antigen is known for it.

Profiling relied on immunoSEQ multiplex PCR, and the TCRdb table lists in-frame clones only, not all of them. This sample has about 90,000 clones, with less than 90% found just once. The clonotype was recovered from a human donor who received an intestinal transplant. Sequencing was performed on unstimulated CD8+ T cells sorted from spleen or lymph node cells, taken before intestinal transplant. This chain joins TRBV7-3 and TRBJ2-7; 13 positions agree with TRBD2. CDR3 bases: TGTGCCAGCAGCTTAGGGACTAGCGGGACCGAGCAGTACTTC. This encodes CASSLGTSGTEQYF.